Below, one T cell receptor beta chain is given with its context. The target of this receptor is not known. Base qualities are not provided; no much larger clone lies one nucleotide away. Preparation of the library involved multiplex PCR. TCRdb names Illumina HiSeq 4000 as the instrument used. To build TCR beta libraries, CDR3 regions were amplified by Arm-PCR using iRepertoire HTBI primers. Before sequencing, the PCR products went through gel purification. The published analysis was carried out like this. Gene usage analysis of CDR3 amino acid clonotypes used the approximately 62 TRBV and more than 13 TRBJ segments found across samples. COPE and FqMerger were used to merge filtered high-quality paired reads into contigs. Contigs were aligned with BLAST to IMGT TRBV, TRBD and TRBJ reference genes, and CDR3 was defined per IMGT. Highly expanded clones were defined as clonotypes with a frequency above 0.1%. Shannon entropy served as the measure of repertoire diversity, while the Gini coefficient captured V-J evenness. A clonotype was considered public if more than one individual shared it. TCRdb handled the public reads itself, with Q25 trimming in fastp and clone calling in MiXCR, and kept productive beta chains. Each CDR3 protein appears once, grouped with its most common genes and DNA. The V and J calls and clone size are TCRdb's, not the authors'. The sample data list a few hundred thousand distinct CDR3 sequences, and 16% of these were observed just once. The leading ten clones occupy 30% of the sample.

V lost 2 bases and J lost 1 base; the stretch between them is 8 bases long. The CDR3 runs 14 amino acids, cysteine and phenylalanine included. The sequence is cut down to CDR3 DNA, 42 bases in frame from base 1. CDR1 and CDR2 are drawn from the germline V gene (reference sequence): LNHNV, YYDKDF. The entry originates in a study of regulatory T cells in long-lasting Graves disease (dated by TCRdb to the early 2020s). At the level of the whole study: Newly diagnosed Graves' disease patients had taken antithyroid drugs for less than 3 months. Persistent Graves' disease patients were compared with newly diagnosed Graves' disease patients by peripheral blood TCR sequencing and RNA sequencing. The study was registered as a clinical trial and conducted in China. A total of some 35 samples underwent TCR sequencing, from roughly 13 patients with persistent Graves' disease and roughly 20 patients with newly diagnosed Graves' disease.

The full study reports these points: A larger number of public clonotypes was shared among persistent patients (fewer than 3,000) than among newly diagnosed patients (approximately 930). Compared with newly diagnosed patients, patients with persistent Graves' disease had lower TCR Shannon entropy and fewer highly expanded clones, which suggests clonal expansion. Persistent disease showed preferential use of TRBV28, TRBJ1-2 and TRBJ2-5, whereas newly diagnosed disease favored TRBV20-1 and TRBJ2-1. Only the TCR beta chain was sequenced and analyzed. Because the primary lesion, thyroid tissue, could not be accessed, the study looked at peripheral blood alone. As a limitation, the authors acknowledged that the small sample size may reduce accuracy.

This specimen's time point label, interpreted: newly diagnosed GD, antithyroid drugs for less than 3 months. RNA was extracted from PBMCs in TRIzol for both TCR sequencing and RNA sequencing. The diagnosis of Graves' disease followed American Thyroid Association guidelines. Patients were recruited from an endocrinology department in Xi'an, China. From each patient, nine milliliters of peripheral blood was collected into an EDTA anticoagulant tube. PBMCs were isolated by Ficoll Paque Plus density gradient separation without further T cell sorting. An Agilent 2100 Bioanalyzer and agarose gel were used to check RNA quality, and a NanoDrop 2000 was used to measure RNA concentration. This same sample was also taken into another study, of T cells in Graves' hyperthyroidism and ophthalmopathy. The second study reports: Stable Graves' hyperthyroidism was defined as no progression to ophthalmopathy during 18 months of follow-up. The hyperthyroidism patients were between 18 and 65 years old and newly diagnosed, with a disease duration of less than 2 months. The study excluded patients with uncontrolled infections, other autoimmune diseases, pregnancy or lactation. Clinical symptoms, serum thyroxine and TRAb, thyroid ultrasound, and orbital computed tomography formed the basis for the diagnoses. For the first round of RT-PCR on the TCR CDR3, the HTBI primer set was used together with the Qiagen OneStep RT-PCR kit. Most expanded thyroid clonotypes (frequency above 0.001) were also detected in blood, a finding suggesting that blood repertoires may reflect thyroid immune responses. A 13 V-J signature model separated ophthalmopathy from stable hyperthyroidism, with nearly 90% sensitivity and roughly 81% specificity in cross-validation and 80%/75% in testing. In validation, progression to ophthalmopathy was predicted by the model with roughly 71% sensitivity and 72% to 85% specificity, a median of approximately 6.5 months before onset. To identify distinguishing TCR V-J signatures, a discovery cohort of around 100 patients was used, comprising 40 to 45 with Graves' ophthalmopathy and some 57 with stable Graves' hyperthyroidism. Whether ophthalmopathy could be predicted prospectively was tested in an independent validation cohort made up of under 20 hyperthyroidism patients plus 17 patients who later progressed to ophthalmopathy. The 100 or so discovery patients were divided at random into training and test sets in a 7:3 ratio. Thyroid tissue and blood T-cell repertoires from about six Graves' hyperthyroidism patients were also compared in the study. After blood sampling, hyperthyroidism patients were treated with methimazole at a starting dose of 30 mg daily, and ophthalmopathy patients were treated with high-dose intravenous methylprednisolone. Libraries were constructed in a second round of multiplex PCR, after which size selection and purification were carried out. Paired-end sequencing of the libraries was performed with 100 bp reads on an Illumina HiSeq2000. SOAPnuke was used to process the raw data, removing reads that contained adapters or uncalled bases, had a mean Phred below 15, or lacked an exact match to the constant primer or identifier. High-quality paired reads were merged with COPE v1.2.5, and unique nucleotide sequences were defined as clonotypes. Clonotypes were aligned to IMGT TRBV, TRBD and TRBJ reference segments using MiTCR v1.1. Analysis was restricted to V-J combinations with a frequency above 0.0001, which covered 99.2% of repertoires. The TCS score was defined as F50 (clonal expansion) divided by E x V (chaos), with BLOSUM62-based TCRdist calculated between CDR3 peptides within each V-J. Welch's t-statistics and random forest reduced 450 to 600 V-J features to some 14, which were used in a naive Bayes classifier (R e1071). No statistical method was used to fix the sample size in advance, and group allocation was not hidden from the investigators. TCR Vbeta CDR3 sequencing of 130 to 150 peripheral blood samples (approximately 44 ophthalmopathy, some 75 hyperthyroidism and roughly 17 progressor patients) is reported in the paper.

This receptor was identified in a middle-aged man with Graves disease. Donor details come from another sample of the same person, matched by shared clones. The sequences come from peripheral blood mononuclear cells (PBMCs), collected at new diagnosis, from a patient treated with antithyroid drugs. The rearrangement combines TRBV15 with TRBJ1-2, with the D segment identity uncertain. The CDR3 amino acid sequence is: CATSRPDLNYGYTF. In nucleotide form, the sequence is TGTGCCACCAGCAGACCCGACCTTAACTATGGCTACACCTTC.